The 6 T cell receptor beta chains presented below share a single source sample, sequenced in a study of CD8+CD57+ T cells in acquired aplastic anemia. TCR beta VDJ and CDR3 profiles were obtained from a genomic DNA template. Via MiXCR, TCRdb re-called the reads, giving one row per CDR3 protein. The sample consists of roughly 190,000 distinct CDR3 sequences, roughly 56% of them appearing once. The sequencing sample was made of sorted CD4+, CD8+, or CD8+CD57+ T cells (not recorded which) from PBMCs. Receptors were obtained from a human donor in good health, serving as a control.

This clonotype was counted at least ten times. The V and J genes are TRBV28 and TRBJ2-7; D is undetermined. This CDR3 has 12 amino acids. Germline CDR1 MDHEN, CDR2 SYDVKM. V gave up 6 bases and J gave up 3 bases, with 9 bases separating them. The CDR3 is CASRHPSYEQYF. CDR3 DNA sequence: TGTGCCAGCAGGCACCCTAGCTACGAGCAGTACTTC.

The chain couples TRBV15 to TRBJ2-1; D gene unclear. The V gene lost 4 bases and the J gene lost 0 bases, with 10 bases spanning the gap. The CDR3 contains 15 residues. Germline V gene sequence: CDR1 LNHNV, CDR2 YYDKDF (reference sequence). CDR3 sequence: CATSMTVSSYNEQFF. The CDR3 DNA reads as TGTGCCACCAGCATGACTGTAAGCTCCTACAATGAGCAGTTCTTC.

This clonotype has ten or more counts. The chain uses TRBV29-1 and TRBJ2-1; D possibly matches TRBD1 or TRBD2 (5 bases each). The V end was cut by 4 bases, the J end by 8 bases, with 12 bases between. Germline values: CDR1 SQVTM, CDR2 ANQGSEA. This CDR3 contains 12 residues. DNA of the CDR3: TGCAGCGTTGCGGGGCCGTCTTATGAGCAGTTCTTC. It translates to CSVAGPSYEQFF.

The chain carries TRBV7-3 and TRBJ2-3; weak D call: TRBD1 (5 bases). The V end lost 3 bases, the J end lost 3 bases, and 7 bases lay between the germline ends. The CDR3 contains 13 residues. Germline loops: CDR1 SGHTA, CDR2 FQGTGA. CDR3 sequence: CASSFKGTDTQYF. For the CDR3, the DNA is TGTGCCAGCAGCTTCAAGGGGACAGATACGCAGTATTTT.

The chain has TRBV6-2 or TRBV6-3 and TRBJ1-5; D is ambiguous. The germline V gene has CDR1 MNHEY and CDR2 SVGEGT. The CDR3 spans 15 residues. V lost 2 bases, J lost 1 base, and 9 bases lay in between. This chain's CDR3 is CASSYPGWSNQPQHF. CDR3 coding DNA: TGTGCCAGCAGTTACCCGGGCTGGAGCAATCAGCCCCAGCATTTT.

V gene TRBV2 combines with J gene TRBJ1-1; tentative D call: TRBD1 (5 bases). CDR3 length: 14 residues. The germline gives CDR1 SNHLY, CDR2 FYNNEI. The germline V and J ends were trimmed by 6 bases and 0 bases, with 11 bases remaining between them. CDR3 nucleotides: TGTGCCAGCAGGGCAGGGTGGGTGAACACTGAAGCTTTCTTT. Translation gives CASRAGWVNTEAFF. Full variable domain (missing parts from reference TRBV2 and TRBJ1-1): EPEVTQTPSHQVTQMGQEVILRCVPISNHLYFYWYRQILGQKVEFLVSFYNNEISEKSEIFDDQFSVERPDGSNFTLKIRSTKLEDSAMYFCASRAGWVNTEAFFGQGTRLTVV.